This T cell receptor beta chain was sequenced during a study of blood T cell repertoires in COVID-19. Across the study: The United States, Italy and Spain supplied acute and convalescent COVID-19 samples. Nucleic acid was either cDNA or gDNA, and it came from T cells, B-cell-depleted T cells, or PBMCs.

The germline CDR1 and CDR2 sequences are WNHNN and SYGVQD (reference sequence). CDR3 size: 15 residues. J was trimmed by 3 bases and V by 4 bases; bases with no gene match: 5. Profiled with immunoSEQ multiplex PCR; TCRdb holds only in-frame clones, not every one. The data show fewer than 250,000 clones, 80% to 90% seen once. This sequence was found in a human donor in a cohort sampled during active COVID-19. The J gene is TRBJ2-2, the V gene TRBV10-1; 7 bases agree with TRBD1. Input material: peripheral blood. This CDR3 reads CASSATDRDTGELFF. In DNA, the CDR3 is TGCGCCAGCAGTGCCACCGACAGGGACACCGGGGAGCTGTTTTTT.